The 14 T cell receptor beta chains below were found in one sample sequenced in a study of cytomegalovirus exposure and HLA in healthy donors. The PCR ran on 60 Vbeta and 13 Jbeta primers. The assay was immunoSEQ multiplex PCR, and TCRdb's table has in-frame clones only and misses some. This table has approximately 150,000 clones, 70% to 90% appearing once. Sequenced sample: PBMCs. The receptor source for this set is a woman aged 25 to 39 in good health and CMV-seropositive.

The J gene is TRBJ2-2, the V gene TRBV5-4; no reliable D call. Germline V CDR1 and CDR2: SGHNT, YYREEE (reference sequence). CDR3 length: 13 amino acids. V was pared by 5 bases and J by 3 bases, with 8 bases between. CDR3 nucleotides: TGTGCCAGCAGTTCGTACTACACCGGGGAGCTGTTTTTT. Translation: CASSSYYTGELFF.

J is TRBJ2-3 and V is TRBV11-1, with 7 bases identical to TRBD1. CDR1 and CDR2 from the germline V gene are SGHAT and FQDESV (reference sequence). The CDR3 covers 14 residues. The trim removed 5 bases at V and 9 bases at J, leaving 11 bases unmatched. In DNA form, the CDR3 reads TGTGCCAGCAGCCCGACAGGGCTTAAAGGAACGCAGTATTTT. Encoded protein: CASSPTGLKGTQYF. The whole variable domain, filled in from reference TRBV11-1 and TRBJ2-3, reads EAEVAQSPRYKITEKSQAVAFWCDPISGHATLYWYRQILGQGPELLVQFQDESVVDDSQLPKDRFSAERLKGVDSTLKIQPAELGDSAMYLCASSPTGLKGTQYFGPGTRLTVL.

CDR3 sequence reads: CASSSAGTDSYEQYF. In nucleotides, the CDR3 is TGTGCCAGCAGTTCCGCCGGGACAGACTCCTACGAGCAGTACTTC. This chain uses TRBV27 with TRBJ2-7, with 7 bases matching TRBD1. Germline values: CDR1 MNHEY, CDR2 SMNVEV (reference sequence). CDR3 length: 15 amino acids. V shed 4 bases, J shed 0 bases, and the junction held 6 bases outside the gene matches.

This clone was observed a handful of times. The rearrangement links TRBV7-6 to TRBJ1-3; D is ambiguous. This CDR3 contains 19 residues. The V gene lost 1 base and the J gene lost 0 bases, with 19 bases spanning the gap. CDR1 is SGHVS and CDR2 is FNYEAQ in the germline V gene. CDR3 sequence (DNA): TGTGCCAGCAGCTTAGACCCTAGGGCGGGCCGCCTCTCTGGAAACACCATATATTTT. Its protein is CASSLDPRAGRLSGNTIYF. Full variable domain (missing parts from reference TRBV7-6 and TRBJ1-3): GAGVSQSPRYKVTKRGQDVALRCDPISGHVSLYWYRQALGQGPEFLTYFNYEAQQDKSGLPNDRFSAERPEGSISTLTIQRTEQRDSAMYRCASSLDPRAGRLSGNTIYFGEGSWLTVV.

The chain recombines TRBV5-5 with TRBJ2-5; D is perhaps TRBD2 (7 bases). The V gene's germline CDR1 is SGHKS and CDR2 YYEKEE (reference sequence). This CDR3 contains 15 residues. Trimming left V 0 bases short and J 0 bases short, with 9 bases between. CDR3 bases: TGTGCCAGCAGCTTGGGCGGGGGCAACCAAGAGACCCAGTACTTC. Residues: CASSLGGGNQETQYF.

The chain is built from TRBV2 and TRBJ1-2, with TRBD1 as a possible D gene (5 bases). The ends were cut back, 0 bases at V and 0 bases at J, with 8 bases in the middle. The CDR3 has 15 amino acids. Germline V gene data show CDR1 as SNHLY and CDR2 as FYNNEI. CDR3 protein: CASSEAGGSNYGYTF. In DNA form, the CDR3 reads TGTGCCAGCAGTGAAGCCGGGGGGTCTAACTATGGCTACACCTTC.

V usage is TRBV27 and J usage is TRBJ2-1, with a possible D match to TRBD2 (7 bases). Per germline, CDR1 MNHEY and CDR2 SMNVEV (reference sequence). The CDR3 has 17 amino acids. Trimming cost V 4 bases and J 0 bases, with 16 bases left between them. In DNA form, the CDR3 reads TGTGCCAGCAGTTCCGGGCGGGGGCAGGGCTCCTACAATGAGCAGTTCTTC. Amino acids: CASSSGRGQGSYNEQFF.

The genes are TRBV4-3 and TRBJ1-4; a possible D gene is TRBD1 (6 bases). V lost 4 bases to trimming and J lost 7 bases, with 19 bases between them. The germline gives CDR1 LGHNA, CDR2 YSLEER. This CDR3 is 16 amino acids long. The CDR3 DNA sequence: TGCGCCAGCAGCCGATCCCATGGGGGGGCGAGTGAAAAACTGTTTTTT. Its protein product is CASSRSHGGASEKLFF.

The V and J genes are TRBV28 and TRBJ1-6; tentative D call: TRBD1 (6 bases). Germline-derived CDR1 and CDR2 are MDHEN and SYDVKM. Trimming took 4 bases from V and 0 from J, leaving 10 bases between them. The CDR3 has 16 residues. CDR3 sequence: CASSYRVSSYNSPLHF. CDR3 bases: TGTGCCAGCAGTTACAGGGTCAGCTCCTATAATTCACCCCTCCACTTT.

This clone showed up just a few times. The rearrangement joins TRBV18 to TRBJ1-5, with 9 bases matching TRBD1. This CDR3 contains 16 residues. J gave up 3 bases and V 4 bases, and 7 bases lay outside the gene matches. CDR1 is KGHSH and CDR2 is LQKENI in the germline V gene. CDR3 bases: TGTGCCAGCTCACTCGCCGGGACAGGGTACAATCAGCCCCAGCATTTT. This encodes CASSLAGTGYNQPQHF.

The J gene is TRBJ1-1, the V gene TRBV7-9; maybe TRBD1 (6 bases). The V and J ends lost 3 bases and 12 bases respectively, with 14 bases between them. Germline V gene lookup returns CDR1 SEHNR and CDR2 FQNEAQ (reference sequence). This CDR3 has 12 amino acids. The CDR3 DNA follows: TGTGCCAGCAGCTTGAGAGACAGGCCGCCTTTCTTT. As protein: CASSLRDRPPFF.

V and J are TRBV4-2 and TRBJ2-3; 12 positions agree with TRBD2. CDR1 and CDR2 (germline): LGHNA, YNFKEQ. With V trimmed by 0 bases and J by 4 bases, 5 bases remained unmatched. CDR3 length: 17 residues. The CDR3 here is CASSQEMLAGGPDTQYF. As DNA, the CDR3 is TGTGCCAGCAGCCAAGAGATGCTAGCGGGGGGGCCAGATACGCAGTATTTT.

The rearrangement links TRBV6-6 to TRBJ1-3; D is undetermined. Trimming took off 2 bases at V and 2 bases at J, with 13 bases between the two ends. Per germline, CDR1 MNHNY and CDR2 SVGAGI (reference sequence). This CDR3 region has 16 residues. CDR3 loop: CASSYGPGVTGNTIYF. The CDR3 bases are TGTGCCAGCAGTTACGGCCCCGGGGTAACTGGAAACACCATATATTTT.

This chain links TRBV6-6 with TRBJ1-4; maybe TRBD1 (5 bases). This CDR3 region has 14 residues. V shed 5 bases and J shed 8 bases, with 15 bases lying between them. Germline loops: CDR1 MNHNY, CDR2 SVGAGI (reference sequence). CDR3 sequence: CASSHRGLGEKLFF. The CDR3 bases are TGTGCCAGCAGTCACCGGGGGTTGGGAGAAAAACTGTTTTTT.